This passage covers 5 T cell receptor beta chains from one sample sequenced in a study of cytomegalovirus exposure and HLA in healthy donors. TCRdb's copy holds only in-frame clones and misses some; the assay was immunoSEQ multiplex PCR. The profile shows around 180,000 clones, approximately 88% of them singletons. Material: PBMCs. The receptors were gathered from a man aged 18-30 years in good health and CMV-seropositive.

The gene calls are TRBV29-1 and TRBJ2-1; possible D gene TRBD2, 5 bases. V was clipped by 4 bases and J by 2 bases, with 12 bases between them. The CDR3 consists of 14 residues. CDR1 and CDR2 (germline): SQVTM, ANQGSEA. The CDR3 loop is CSVVVEGAYNEQFF. Written as DNA, the CDR3 is TGCAGCGTTGTCGTCGAGGGTGCCTACAATGAGCAGTTCTTC.

V and J are TRBV7-3 and TRBJ2-1; TRBD1 agrees at 8 bases. Germline loops: CDR1 SGHTA, CDR2 FQGTGA. Losses at the gene ends were 6 bases for V and 9 bases for J; bases not matched to a gene: 13. The CDR3 covers 15 residues. This CDR3 reads CASSFTGTGFSEQFF. DNA for the CDR3: TGTGCCAGCAGTTTCACCGGGACAGGTTTTAGTGAGCAGTTCTTC.

The chain employs TRBV10-3 and TRBJ1-5; no reliable D call. V shed 5 bases and J shed 0 bases, with 20 bases lying between them. Per the germline V gene, CDR1 is ENHRY and CDR2 is SYGVKD. CDR3 length: 18 amino acids. The CDR3 DNA reads as TGTGCCATCAGTCCCCCCCTTGGTGGGCCTTATAGCAATCAGCCCCAGCATTTT. Protein product: CAISPPLGGPYSNQPQHF.

This sequence joins TRBV28 and TRBJ2-7, with TRBD2 matching over 12 bases. CDR1 is MDHEN, CDR2 SYDVKM, per germline. J gave up 4 bases and V 1 base, and 5 bases lay outside the gene matches. The CDR3 length is 16 residues. This CDR3 is CASSLYSLAGGYEQYF. CDR3 coding DNA: TGTGCCAGCAGTTTATACTCTCTAGCGGGAGGGTACGAGCAGTACTTC.

The rearrangement uses TRBV7-2 and TRBJ1-5, with 8 bases that match TRBD1. The CDR3 consists of 14 residues. J was trimmed by 6 bases and V by 5 bases; bases with no gene match: 6. CDR1 is SGHTA, CDR2 FQGNSA, per germline. CDR3 coding DNA: TGTGCCAGCAGCACCACAGGGGGGGTTCAGCCCCAGCATTTT. This codes for CASSTTGGVQPQHF.